Listed here are 23 T cell receptor beta chains from one sample, sequenced in a study of cytomegalovirus exposure and HLA in healthy donors. PCR used 60 Vbeta primers and 13 Jbeta primers. The repertoire was sequenced with immunoSEQ multiplex PCR; TCRdb's copy has only in-frame clones and lacks some. The data hold 150,000 to 200,000 clones, with more than 75% observed a single time. The sample taken for sequencing was PBMCs. The source of these receptors is a man in his late teens or twenties in good health and CMV-seropositive.

V gene TRBV27 combines with J gene TRBJ1-2, with D hard to call. V lost 6 bases and J 8 bases, leaving 16 bases between the germline ends. In germline, CDR1 is MNHEY, CDR2 SMNVEV (reference sequence). CDR3 size: 13 residues. The CDR3 nucleotides read TGTGCCAGCAGCTATGGACGGGATTGGGGCTACACCTTC. Translated: CASSYGRDWGYTF.

The rearrangement joins TRBV18 to TRBJ2-3, with 10 bases that match TRBD1. Germline CDR1 is KGHSH and CDR2 is LQKENI. The CDR3 contains 16 residues. V was clipped by 6 bases and J by 3 bases; unmatched bases: 9. The CDR3 DNA sequence: TGTGCCAGCTCCTCTGGGAGGACAGGGGGGACAGATACGCAGTATTTT. Protein sequence: CASSSGRTGGTDTQYF.

The V gene is TRBV7-2, the J gene TRBJ2-5; tentative D call: TRBD2 (7 bases). This CDR3 contains 16 residues. Germline CDR1 is SGHTA and CDR2 is FQGNSA. V was clipped by 1 base and J by 5 bases, with 17 bases between them. CDR3 sequence (DNA): TGTGCCAGCAGCTTAGACGTGGGGGGGGCCGGGGAGACCCAGTACTTC. Encoded protein: CASSLDVGGAGETQYF. The complete variable domain, with remaining parts taken from reference TRBV7-2 and TRBJ2-5, reads GAGVSQSPSNKVTEKGKDVELRCDPISGHTALYWYRQSLGQGLEFLIYFQGNSAPDKSGLPSDRFSAERTGGSVSTLTIQRTQQEDSAVYLCASSLDVGGAGETQYFGPGTRLLVL.

Concerning this clone: In the same sample, other DNA sequences code for this CDR3. The V and J genes are TRBV7-8 and TRBJ1-1, with TRBD1 matching 8 bases. The CDR3 contains 12 residues. J gave up 4 bases and V 11 bases, and 6 bases lay outside the gene matches. Germline V lookup: CDR1 SGHVS, CDR2 FQNEAQ. The CDR3 DNA is TGTGCCTCAGGGACAGGCGTCACTGAAGCTTTCTTT. Protein sequence: CASGTGVTEAFF.

The chain uses TRBV7-2 and TRBJ2-1; TRBD2 is a possible D gene (6 bases). The CDR3 covers 14 residues. Germline values: CDR1 SGHTA, CDR2 FQGNSA. V was clipped by 6 bases and J by 2 bases, with 11 bases between them. The CDR3 coding sequence is TGTGCCAGCAGAGTTCGGGGGACCTACAATGAGCAGTTCTTC. Amino acid sequence: CASRVRGTYNEQFF. Drawing the rest from reference TRBV7-2 and TRBJ2-1, the complete variable domain is GAGVSQSPSNKVTEKGKDVELRCDPISGHTALYWYRQSLGQGLEFLIYFQGNSAPDKSGLPSDRFSAERTGGSVSTLTIQRTQQEDSAVYLCASRVRGTYNEQFFGPGTRLTVL.

This chain connects TRBV7-2 to TRBJ1-4, with a weak D call TRBD1 (5 bases). V lost 0 bases, J lost 2 bases, and 13 bases lay in between. The CDR3 has 17 amino acids. Germline V lookup: CDR1 SGHTA, CDR2 FQGNSA. As DNA, the CDR3 is TGTGCCAGCAGCTTAGCGGGGCGGGGCCGGACTAATGAAAAACTGTTTTTT. It codes for CASSLAGRGRTNEKLFF.

The chain carries TRBV7-2 and TRBJ2-3, with 8 bases aligning to TRBD1. Trimming removed 5 bases from V and 3 bases from J; junction bases left unmatched: 4. The CDR3 sequence is 14 residues long. CDR1 and CDR2 from the germline V gene are SGHTA and FQGNSA. The CDR3 reads CASSAGGATDTQYF. CDR3 DNA: TGTGCCAGCAGCGCAGGGGGCGCGACAGATACGCAGTATTTT.

The chain carries TRBV6-5 and TRBJ1-2; D is perhaps TRBD1 (6 bases). The CDR3 contains 13 residues. Germline assignment: CDR1 MNHEY and CDR2 SVGAGI. Trimming took off 0 bases at V and 11 bases at J, with 13 bases between the two ends. In nucleotides, the CDR3 is TGTGCCAGCAGTTACTCTACAGGGTGGTTATACACCTTC. Translation: CASSYSTGWLYTF.

This rearrangement joins TRBV14 to TRBJ2-1; 7 nucleotides match TRBD2. Germline CDR1 SGHDN, CDR2 FVKESK. J gave up 7 bases and V 3 bases, and 0 bases lay outside the gene matches. The CDR3 is 12 residues long. The CDR3 DNA follows: TGTGCCAGCAGCCACGGGGGGAATGAGCAGTTCTTC. This sequence encodes CASSHGGNEQFF.

This clone occurred a few times. The chain employs TRBV4-2 and TRBJ2-1, with 11 positions matching TRBD2. Germline-derived CDR1 and CDR2 are LGHNA and YNFKEQ. V lost 0 bases and J lost 2; bases outside the gene matches: 0. This CDR3 is 16 amino acids long. The CDR3 protein is CASSQDSGGAYNEQFF. The DNA for the CDR3 is TGTGCCAGCAGCCAAGATAGCGGGGGGGCCTACAATGAGCAGTTCTTC.

The rearrangement links TRBV11-2 to TRBJ2-7, with D possibly matching TRBD2 (5 bases). Germline CDR1 and CDR2: SGHAT and FQNNGV. CDR3 length equals 14 residues. Trimming removed 1 base from V and 2 bases from J, with 9 bases in between. CDR3 amino acids: CASSLGPGTYEQYF. Written as DNA, the CDR3 is TGTGCCAGCAGCTTAGGTCCGGGGACCTACGAGCAGTACTTC.

The chain is built from TRBV7-2 and TRBJ2-3; tentatively, D is TRBD2 (6 bases). The CDR3 has 14 residues. The V gene lost 5 bases and the J gene lost 6 bases, with 15 bases spanning the gap. The germline gives CDR1 SGHTA, CDR2 FQGNSA. DNA of the CDR3: TGTGCCAGCAGCATAAGACTAGGAGGGGATACGCAGTATTTT. It translates to CASSIRLGGDTQYF.

The V call is TRBV4-3, the J call TRBJ1-3, with unresolved D. V was trimmed by 0 bases and J by 0 bases, leaving 12 bases between them. Per germline, CDR1 LGHNA and CDR2 YSLEER. The length of the CDR3 is 17 residues. CDR3 in DNA: TGCGCCAGCAGCCAAGATCGGCCAGGCTACTCTGGAAACACCATATATTTT. It codes for CASSQDRPGYSGNTIYF.

This clone was counted once. The J gene is TRBJ1-4, the V gene TRBV2, with 9 nucleotides matching TRBD1. Germline V lookup: CDR1 SNHLY, CDR2 FYNNEI. Trimming took 4 bases from V and 8 from J; bases not matched to a gene: 8. The CDR3 runs 15 residues. The CDR3 nucleotides are TGTGCCAGCAGTGTTTGGGACAGGGATGGGGAAAAACTGTTTTTT. Protein product: CASSVWDRDGEKLFF.

The chain has TRBV10-3 and TRBJ2-7; TRBD1 matches at 9 bases. The trim removed 10 bases at V and 0 bases at J, leaving 7 bases unmatched. Germline lookup yields CDR1 ENHRY and CDR2 SYGVKD. CDR3 size: 14 residues. The DNA for the CDR3 is TGTGCCACGGGGACAGGGATTAGCTCCTACGAGCAGTACTTC. Translation: CATGTGISSYEQYF.

The CDR3 is CASSVAWGTGRDRYTF. DNA for the CDR3: TGTGCCAGCAGCGTAGCTTGGGGGACAGGGAGGGATCGCTACACCTTC. The chain recombines TRBV9 with TRBJ1-2, with 9 positions matching TRBD1. The germline gives CDR1 SGDLS, CDR2 YYNGEE. The CDR3 runs to 16 residues. Trimming removed 0 bases from V and 9 bases from J; junction bases left unmatched: 12.

The genes are TRBV4-1 and TRBJ1-1; tentatively, D is TRBD1 (6 bases). The germline CDR1 and CDR2 sequences are MGHRA and YSYEKL. The CDR3 spans 16 residues. Trimming removed 0 bases at V and 7 bases at J, with 18 bases between. The CDR3 nucleotides read TGCGCCAGCAGCCAAGAACCGACAACAGGGTCGGGTGAAGCTTTCTTT. Translating it yields CASSQEPTTGSGEAFF.

The rearrangement uses TRBV16 and TRBJ1-2; tentatively, D is TRBD1 (5 bases). In germline, CDR1 is KGHSY, CDR2 FQNENV. V gave up 1 base and J gave up 4 bases, with 13 bases separating them. The CDR3 has 15 residues. CDR3 nucleotides: TGTGCCAGCAGCCAATTTGGCAGGGTTGGCTATGGCTACACCTTC. Translated: CASSQFGRVGYGYTF. Full variable domain (outside the CDR3, taken from reference TRBV16 and TRBJ1-2): GEEVAQTPKHLVRGEGQKAKLYCAPIKGHSYVFWYQQVLKNEFKFLISFQNENVFDETGMPKERFSAKCLPNSPCSLEIQATKLEDSAVYFCASSQFGRVGYGYTFGSGTRLTVV.

This rearrangement joins TRBV2 to TRBJ2-7; D is perhaps TRBD1 (5 bases). The V gene's germline CDR1 is SNHLY and CDR2 FYNNEI. The V gene lost 2 bases and the J gene lost 2 bases, with 13 bases spanning the gap. This CDR3 spans 15 amino acids. CDR3 amino acids: CASSERGRGPYEQYF. The CDR3 DNA is TGTGCCAGCAGTGAAAGGGGCCGAGGACCCTACGAGCAGTACTTC.

The CDR3 DNA is TGCGCCAGCAGCTTGGAGACAGGATTGAACACTGAAGCTTTCTTT. This translates into CASSLETGLNTEAFF. V and J are TRBV5-1 and TRBJ1-1, with D possibly matching TRBD1 (6 bases). CDR1 is SGHRS, CDR2 YFSETQ, per germline. V lost 0 bases and J lost 0, with 9 bases in between. This CDR3 has 15 amino acids.

The chain couples TRBV27 to TRBJ1-2; D gene unclear. The V end lost 6 bases, the J end lost 3 bases, and 11 bases lay between the germline ends. The CDR3 runs 13 residues. The V gene's germline CDR1 is MNHEY and CDR2 SMNVEV (reference sequence). CDR3 protein: CASSLGGYYGYTF. Here the CDR3 DNA reads TGTGCCAGCAGCTTAGGAGGATACTATGGCTACACCTTC.

This chain connects TRBV11-1 to TRBJ1-1; 9 bases fit TRBD1. CDR1 SGHAT and CDR2 FQDESV come from the germline V gene (reference sequence). There are 13 residues in the CDR3. The V and J ends lost 5 bases and 7 bases, in that order; junction bases with no gene match: 5. CDR3 nucleotide sequence: TGTGCCAGCAGCCCCGGACAGGGGCTTGAAGCTTTCTTT. This encodes CASSPGQGLEAFF.

This clone was found a few times. The chain employs TRBV6-5 and TRBJ1-2; TRBD1 matches at 10 bases. Germline CDR1 MNHEY, CDR2 SVGAGI. The CDR3 is made up of 15 amino acids. V trimming: 0 bases; J trimming: 4 bases; junction bases outside the gene matches: 2. The CDR3: CASSYSGTGVYGYTF. The CDR3 region has the DNA TGTGCCAGCAGTTACTCGGGGACAGGGGTCTATGGCTACACCTTC.